This T cell receptor beta chain was found in a study of T cell responses to AZD1222 COVID-19 vaccine. Sequencing used immunoSEQ multiplex PCR; TCRdb keeps in-frame clones, though not all of them. The profile covers about 70,000 clones, with about 88% appearing a single time and more than 4.5% taken by the ten largest. Trimming left V 2 bases short and J 8 bases short, with 11 bases between. This CDR3 contains 13 residues. Germline V lookup: CDR1 SGHRS, CDR2 YFSETQ. In regard to this clone: As yet, its antigen is unknown.

Findings and limits, study-wide: White British ancestry dominated among donors, who included more females, and clonal diversity was possibly underestimated.

This receptor was identified in an adult who received the MenACWY meningococcal vaccine as a control. Sequencing used peripheral blood, obtained 28 days after the second dose of the MenACWY control vaccine. The rearrangement uses TRBV5-1 and TRBJ2-1; D remains unclear. This CDR3 is CASSFGPEDEQFF. Written as DNA, the CDR3 is TGCGCCAGCAGCTTCGGACCCGAAGATGAGCAGTTCTTC. The full variable domain, with the rest looked up from reference TRBV5-1 and TRBJ2-1, is KAGVTQTPRYLIKTRGQQVTLSCSPISGHRSVSWYQQTPGQGLQFLFEYFSETQRNKGNFPGRFSGRQFSNSRSEMNVSTLELGDSALYLCASSFGPEDEQFFGPGTRLTVL.